One sample yielded the 19 T cell receptor beta chains listed below, sequenced in a study of blood T cell repertoires in COVID-19. The data were produced by immunoSEQ multiplex PCR, yet TCRdb's version contains in-frame clones alone and is incomplete. The sample has about 83,000 clones, approximately 90% seen once. Specimen: peripheral blood. These receptors all stem from a woman in her 50s with active or convalescent COVID-19.

This clone appeared a single time. V and J are TRBV30 and TRBJ2-7, with D possibly TRBD2 on 6 matching bases. CDR1 is GTSNPN, CDR2 SVGIG, per germline (reference sequence). With 5 bases removed from V and 0 bases from J, the gap between germline ends came to 11 bases. This CDR3 has 13 residues. CDR3 coding DNA: TGTGCCTGGTGTCTAGCGAACTCCTACGAGCAGTACTTC. Translated: CAWCLANSYEQYF.

The rearrangement joins TRBV28 to TRBJ1-2, with TRBD1 matching over 7 bases. In germline, CDR1 is MDHEN, CDR2 SYDVKM. Losses at the gene ends were 8 bases for V and 4 bases for J; bases not matched to a gene: 10. CDR3 length: 14 amino acids. CDR3 amino acids: CASAPGQLPYGYTF. For the CDR3, the DNA is TGTGCCAGCGCGCCGGGACAGCTCCCCTATGGCTACACCTTC.

This clone is deemed medium-sized (0.01 to 0.1%). The chain has TRBV30 and TRBJ2-3; a weak D match, TRBD2 (7 bases). The CDR3 consists of 15 residues. V was clipped by 4 bases and J by 0 bases, with 14 bases between them. Germline CDR1 reads GTSNPN; CDR2 reads SVGIG (reference sequence). The CDR3 DNA reads as TGTGCCTGGACCAAGGGGGGGGGCAGCACAGATACGCAGTATTTT. This encodes CAWTKGGGSTDTQYF.

The chain couples TRBV9 to TRBJ1-3, with TRBD1 identical over 11 bases. The CDR3 extends over 17 amino acids. The V gene end was trimmed by 4 bases and the J gene end by 0 bases; junction bases not matched to a gene: 6. CDR1 and CDR2 (germline): SGDLS, YYNGEE. CDR3 bases: TGTGCCAGCAGCCTCGGAGGACAGGGGGCCTCTGGAAACACCATATATTTT. It is translated as CASSLGGQGASGNTIYF.

The chain uses TRBV29-1 and TRBJ1-6; D not resolved. CDR3 length: 14 residues. V lost 4 bases and J lost 6, with 13 bases in between. From germline, CDR1 is SQVTM and CDR2 ANQGSEA. This CDR3 reads CSVGNGGPNSPLHF. CDR3 bases: TGCAGCGTTGGAAACGGAGGACCTAATTCACCCCTCCACTTT.

This clone occurred a few times. This chain joins TRBV19 and TRBJ1-1; 8 nucleotides match TRBD1. Germline CDR1 and CDR2: LNHDA and SQIVND (reference sequence). Losses at the gene ends were 2 bases for V and 1 base for J; bases not matched to a gene: 12. The CDR3 has 18 amino acids. As DNA, the CDR3 is TGTGCCAGTAGTATACCCCAGGGGGCAGGGGCTTCGAACACTGAAGCTTTCTTT. Translating it yields CASSIPQGAGASNTEAFF. Combining the CDR3 with reference TRBV19 and TRBJ1-1 gives the whole variable domain DGGITQSPKYLFRKEGQNVTLSCEQNLNHDAMYWYRQDPGQGLRLIYYSQIVNDFQKGDIAEGYSVSREKKESFPLTVTSAQKNPTAFYLCASSIPQGAGASNTEAFFGQGTRLTVV.

The rearrangement links TRBV19 to TRBJ1-1, with D perhaps TRBD1 (5 bases). Germline loops: CDR1 LNHDA, CDR2 SQIVND (reference sequence). Trimming took off 5 bases at V and 5 bases at J, with 9 bases between the two ends. The CDR3 has 12 amino acids. The CDR3, as DNA: TGTGCCAGTAGTTGGGGGAGGACTGAAGCTTTCTTT. It encodes CASSWGRTEAFF.

V usage is TRBV6-5 and J usage is TRBJ1-2; 7 positions match TRBD1. Trimming removed 0 bases from V and 8 bases from J; junction bases left unmatched: 6. In germline, CDR1 is MNHEY, CDR2 SVGAGI. The CDR3 loop spans 14 amino acids. Here the CDR3 reads CASSYSSAGGGYTF. For the CDR3, the DNA is TGTGCCAGCAGTTACTCGTCGGCAGGGGGAGGCTACACCTTC.

This clone was counted ten times or more. The chain links TRBV9 to TRBJ1-3; tentative D call: TRBD1 (6 bases). The CDR3 is 15 amino acids. V gave up 4 bases and J gave up 0 bases, with 11 bases separating them. Germline values: CDR1 SGDLS, CDR2 YYNGEE. The DNA of the CDR3 is TGTGCCAGCAGCACCCGGGACATCTCTGGAAACACCATATATTTT. This sequence encodes CASSTRDISGNTIYF.

The J gene is TRBJ2-2, the V gene TRBV25-1; 9 nucleotides align to TRBD1. The trim removed 2 bases at V and 8 bases at J, leaving 9 bases unmatched. The length of the CDR3 is 16 residues. The germline gives CDR1 MGHDK, CDR2 SYGVNS. CDR3 residues: CASSELSGQGVGELFF. The CDR3 DNA is TGTGCCAGCAGTGAACTTTCGGGACAGGGCGTGGGGGAGCTGTTTTTT.

In this sample, this clone turned up once. This chain links TRBV15 with TRBJ2-5; D unclear. The length of the CDR3 is 17 residues. Germline V gene data show CDR1 as LNHNV and CDR2 as YYDKDF (reference sequence). V was shortened by 0 bases and J by 3 bases, with 17 bases between the two germline ends. The CDR3 here is CATSRDYLRGLEETQYF. The CDR3 DNA follows: TGTGCCACCAGCAGAGATTATCTACGTGGGCTTGAAGAGACCCAGTACTTC.

The chain couples TRBV11-2 to TRBJ1-3; no definite D call. Between the trimmed V and J ends, which lost 4 bases and 0 bases, there was a span of 7 bases. CDR3 size: 14 residues. Germline V gene data show CDR1 as SGHAT and CDR2 as FQNNGV. This CDR3 reads CASSYEDSGNTIYF. The CDR3 nucleotides are TGTGCCAGCAGCTATGAGGACTCTGGAAACACCATATATTTT.

This chain connects TRBV6-2 or TRBV6-3 to TRBJ1-5; weak D call: TRBD1 (6 bases). The CDR3 consists of 17 residues. Germline CDR1 MNHEY, CDR2 SVGEGT. Trimming removed 0 bases at V and 2 bases at J, with 14 bases between. The CDR3 spells CASSYSKGQVGNQPQHF. The CDR3 nucleotides are TGTGCCAGCAGTTACTCGAAGGGACAAGTAGGCAATCAGCCCCAGCATTTT.

J is TRBJ2-5 and V is TRBV7-7, with 11 bases aligning to TRBD1. This CDR3 comprises 15 residues. Germline V gene data show CDR1 as SSHAT and CDR2 as FNYEAQ (reference sequence). Trimming at V came to 5 bases and at J to 1 base, leaving 3 bases not matched to a gene. The CDR3 here is CASSPGTGGQETQYF. CDR3 DNA: TGTGCCAGCAGCCCGGGGACAGGGGGCCAAGAGACCCAGTACTTC.

Of note for this clone: The sample contains more than one DNA sequence encoding this CDR3. This chain connects TRBV27 to TRBJ1-2; D perhaps matches TRBD1 (6 bases). This CDR3 contains 14 residues. The V gene's germline CDR1 is MNHEY and CDR2 SMNVEV (reference sequence). V was trimmed by 5 bases and J by 2 bases, leaving 12 bases between them. The CDR3 DNA sequence: TGTGCCAGCAGTCCCCGTCAGGGGAACTATGGCTACACCTTC. Translation gives CASSPRQGNYGYTF.

The chain has TRBV29-1 and TRBJ2-1, with 7 bases that match TRBD2. J gave up 10 bases and V 5 bases, and 11 bases lay outside the gene matches. Germline values: CDR1 SQVTM, CDR2 ANQGSEA. This CDR3 is built from 13 residues. In nucleotides, the CDR3 is TGCAGCGTTCGCGAGGCTAGCGGAGGCGAGCAGTTCTTC. Translated, it gives CSVREASGGEQFF.

The rearrangement links TRBV7-3 to TRBJ2-1; 7 positions match TRBD1. In germline, CDR1 is SGHTA, CDR2 FQGTGA. V was clipped by 3 bases and J by 4 bases; unmatched bases: 3. The CDR3 is made up of 14 amino acids. The CDR3 reads CASSFPGQYNEQFF. The CDR3 DNA follows: TGTGCCAGCAGCTTCCCGGGACAGTACAATGAGCAGTTCTTC.

This chain joins TRBV6-5 and TRBJ1-1; TRBD1 matches at 7 bases. CDR1 is MNHEY and CDR2 is SVGAGI in the germline V gene. Unmatched junction bases numbered 4, after V lost 4 bases and J lost 8 bases. The CDR3 loop spans 12 amino acids. The CDR3: CASSFGTAEAFF. The CDR3 DNA sequence: TGTGCCAGCAGTTTCGGGACAGCCGAAGCTTTCTTT.

The chain employs TRBV9 and TRBJ2-2, with TRBD1 matching 7 bases. CDR1 is SGDLS and CDR2 is YYNGEE in the germline V gene. The CDR3 is 15 residues long. V was clipped by 0 bases and J by 5 bases; unmatched bases: 4. The CDR3 sequence is CASSVAGTATGELFF. CDR3 bases: TGTGCCAGCAGCGTAGCCGGGACAGCGACCGGGGAGCTGTTTTTT.